Presented here are 10 T cell receptor beta chains from one specimen sequenced in a study of beta chain features in type 1 diabetes. Findings and limits, study-wide: Among patients with Type 1 diabetes, TCRB CDR3s were moderately but significantly shorter in every one of the four CD4+ subsets.

For these receptors, no antigen is known. Reverse transcription of all isolated RNA meant that expressed TCRB transcripts were sequenced. The data were produced by immunoSEQ multiplex PCR, yet TCRdb's version contains in-frame clones alone and is incomplete. The sample carries about 180,000 clones, roughly 8% recorded once. What was sequenced was central memory CD4+ T cells from blood. The source of these receptors is a woman aged 35 to 49 with type 1 diabetes.

The chain recombines TRBV7-9 with TRBJ2-3; TRBD1 matches 9 bases. Trimming cost V 5 bases and J 5 bases; bases outside gene matches: 8. CDR1 and CDR2 (germline): SEHNR, FQNEAQ (reference sequence). The CDR3 contains 15 residues. DNA of the CDR3: TGTGCCAGCAGCCGCGGGGACAGGGAGATAGATACGCAGTATTTT. As protein: CASSRGDREIDTQYF.

This clone was seen more than once but under ten times. The rearrangement links TRBV28 to TRBJ2-4, with D possibly TRBD2 on 7 matching bases. Germline lookup yields CDR1 MDHEN and CDR2 SYDVKM. Trimming pared 9 bases from V and 4 bases from J, leaving 13 bases between. This CDR3 spans 13 amino acids. In DNA form, the CDR3 reads TGTGCCAGTTTGGGGGGGCAGAAAAACATTCAGTACTTC. It specifies CASLGGQKNIQYF.

A few counts support this clone. The rearrangement joins TRBV5-8 to TRBJ1-2, with 8 bases identical to TRBD1. The CDR3 spans 14 residues. Germline loops: CDR1 SGHTS, CDR2 YDEGEE. With V trimmed by 3 bases and J by 13 bases, 14 bases remained unmatched. The CDR3 DNA reads as TGTGCCAGCAGCTACCCAAGGACAGGGAGGACTTCCACCTTC. It encodes CASSYPRTGRTSTF.

The table lists this clone with a few counts. The chain employs TRBV13 and TRBJ1-2; D may be TRBD1 (6 bases). CDR1 and CDR2 (germline): PRHDT, FYEKMQ (reference sequence). V was trimmed by 6 bases and J by 8 bases, leaving 19 bases between them. This CDR3 comprises 14 residues. The CDR3 protein is CASSRRTVSYGYTF. The CDR3 bases are TGTGCCAGCAGTCGACGGACAGTCAGTTACGGCTACACCTTC.

The chain carries TRBV29-1 and TRBJ1-3; D gene unclear. The V end was cut by 4 bases, the J end by 0 bases, with 7 bases between. CDR3 length equals 13 residues. The germline V gene encodes CDR1 SQVTM and CDR2 ANQGSEA. CDR3 loop: CSVVLSSGNTIYF. Written as DNA, the CDR3 is TGCAGCGTTGTACTGAGCTCTGGAAACACCATATATTTT.

CDR3: CATSRGGEGGYTF. The DNA of the CDR3 is TGTGCCACCAGCAGAGGAGGGGAGGGCGGCTACACCTTC. The V gene is TRBV15, the J gene TRBJ1-2; D is perhaps TRBD1 (5 bases). This CDR3 is 13 amino acids long. The germline gives CDR1 LNHNV, CDR2 YYDKDF (reference sequence). The V gene lost 1 base and the J gene lost 8 bases, with 11 bases spanning the gap.

V and J are TRBV28 and TRBJ2-5; weak D call: TRBD2 (5 bases). V was shortened by 6 bases and J by 2 bases, with 16 bases between the two germline ends. Germline V gene lookup returns CDR1 MDHEN and CDR2 SYDVKM. The CDR3 covers 15 residues. CDR3 sequence (DNA): TGTGCCAGCAGCTCCCCCGGAGAGGGACAAGAGACCCAGTACTTC. As protein: CASSSPGEGQETQYF.

This clone was counted between two and nine times. V is TRBV4-2 and J is TRBJ1-2; possible D gene TRBD1, 5 bases. The CDR3 is 14 amino acids. The ends were cut back, 5 bases at V and 3 bases at J, with 13 bases in the middle. Looked up from germline, CDR1 is LGHNA and CDR2 is YNFKEQ. This chain's CDR3 is CASSWRGNDYGYTF. CDR3 nucleotides: TGTGCCAGCAGCTGGAGGGGTAATGACTATGGCTACACCTTC.

This clone showed up just a few times. The chain links TRBV7-8 to TRBJ1-2; a weak D match, TRBD1 (5 bases). CDR3 size: 14 residues. Per germline, CDR1 SGHVS and CDR2 FQNEAQ. Between the trimmed V and J ends, which lost 4 bases and 6 bases, there was a span of 15 bases. The CDR3 DNA reads TGTGCCAGCAGCTCGAGCGTGGGGCAGAATGGCTACACCTTC. Translated: CASSSSVGQNGYTF.

The chain uses TRBV7-9 and TRBJ2-1, with TRBD2 matching over 11 bases. V lost 0 bases and J lost 4; bases outside the gene matches: 8. This CDR3 is built from 18 residues. Germline V CDR1 and CDR2: SEHNR, FQNEAQ (reference sequence). Here the CDR3 reads CASSLAGLAGGRYNEQFF. CDR3 bases: TGTGCCAGCAGCTTAGCGGGTCTAGCGGGGGGCAGGTACAATGAGCAGTTCTTC.